Following are 5 T cell receptor beta chains from one sample sequenced in a study of T cell changes during pregnancy in multiple sclerosis. The method was immunoSEQ multiplex PCR; TCRdb's version includes in-frame clones alone and lacks a portion of them. The sample lists approximately 61,000 clones; approximately 89% were seen once. The starting material was peripheral blood, obtained after pregnancy. Every receptor here comes from a female donor in good health, enrolled as a control in a pregnancy study.

CDR3 region: CSAGTGLSGANVLTF. CDR3 bases: TGCAGCGCCGGGACAGGTCTCTCTGGGGCCAACGTCCTGACTTTC. The rearrangement links TRBV29-1 to TRBJ2-6; 8 bases are shared with TRBD1. This CDR3 spans 15 amino acids. The V gene's germline CDR1 is SQVTM and CDR2 ANQGSEA. V trimming: 7 bases; J trimming: 0 bases; junction bases outside the gene matches: 5. Variable domain in full (rest from reference TRBV29-1 and TRBJ2-6): SAVISQKPSRDICQRGTSLTIQCQVDSQVTMMFWYRQQPGQSLTLIATANQGSEATYESGFVIDKFPISRPNLTFSTLTVSNMSPEDSSIYLCSAGTGLSGANVLTFGAGSRLTVL.

V is TRBV9 and J is TRBJ1-2; tentatively, D is TRBD1 (5 bases). Germline assignment: CDR1 SGDLS and CDR2 YYNGEE. The CDR3 is 13 residues long. V lost 1 base and J 7 bases, leaving 11 bases between the germline ends. The CDR3 DNA sequence: TGTGCCAGCAGCGTACAGGGCACTGGTGGCTACACCTTC. It specifies CASSVQGTGGYTF.

The chain employs TRBV19 and TRBJ1-2, with a weak D call TRBD1 (5 bases). V lost 2 bases, J lost 2 bases, and 15 bases lay in between. CDR1 LNHDA and CDR2 SQIVND come from the germline V gene (reference sequence). CDR3 length equals 16 residues. CDR3 amino acids: CASSIYGRTFNYGYTF. In DNA form, the CDR3 reads TGTGCCAGTAGTATATACGGAAGGACATTCAACTATGGCTACACCTTC.

The table lists this clone with a count of one. The chain employs TRBV19 and TRBJ2-7, with D maybe TRBD1 (6 bases). CDR3 length equals 15 residues. Trimming left V 7 bases short and J 2 bases short, with 18 bases between. Germline CDR1 reads LNHDA; CDR2 reads SQIVND (reference sequence). The CDR3 spells CASNIAGGRTYEQYF. The CDR3 DNA is TGTGCCAGTAACATTGCTGGGGGCAGAACCTACGAGCAGTACTTC. Supplemented by reference TRBV19 and TRBJ2-7, the full variable domain reads DGGITQSPKYLFRKEGQNVTLSCEQNLNHDAMYWYRQDPGQGLRLIYYSQIVNDFQKGDIAEGYSVSREKKESFPLTVTSAQKNPTAFYLCASNIAGGRTYEQYFGPGTRLTVT.

The V gene is TRBV11-3, the J gene TRBJ2-3; a weak D match, TRBD2 (6 bases). Looked up from germline, CDR1 is SGHNT and CDR2 is YENEEA. V was pared by 5 bases and J by 2 bases, with 20 bases between. The CDR3 has 17 residues. As DNA, the CDR3 is TGTGCCAGCAGCACCACCGGACGGACGGGACTCACAGATACGCAGTATTTT. Its translation: CASSTTGRTGLTDTQYF.